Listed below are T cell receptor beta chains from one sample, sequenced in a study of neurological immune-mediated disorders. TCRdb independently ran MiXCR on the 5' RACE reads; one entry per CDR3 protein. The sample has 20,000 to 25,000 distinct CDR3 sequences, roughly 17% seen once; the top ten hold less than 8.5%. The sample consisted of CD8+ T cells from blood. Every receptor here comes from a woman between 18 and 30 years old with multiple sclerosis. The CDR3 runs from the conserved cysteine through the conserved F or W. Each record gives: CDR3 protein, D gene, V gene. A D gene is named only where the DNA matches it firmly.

cdr3_aa: CASSYRDGVFHEQYF
d_call: -
v_call: TRBV7-9

cdr3_aa: CASNLNRDRGTGELFF
d_call: TRBD1
v_call: TRBV7-8

cdr3_aa: CASSYRLGNTEAFF
d_call: -
v_call: TRBV6-5

cdr3_aa: CASSERAGAYNEQFF
d_call: TRBD2
v_call: TRBV6-4

cdr3_aa: CAGRRGRELFF
d_call: -
v_call: TRBV3-1

cdr3_aa: CASRARLEVGDNEQFF
d_call: -
v_call: TRBV12-3/TRBV12-4

cdr3_aa: CASSLGGQGTEAFF
d_call: TRBD1
v_call: TRBV7-6

cdr3_aa: CASSVGPNEQFF
d_call: -
v_call: TRBV12-3/TRBV12-4

cdr3_aa: CASSQLGGTAVTQYF
d_call: TRBD2
v_call: TRBV14

cdr3_aa: CSARDRRQGATEAFF
d_call: TRBD1
v_call: TRBV20-1

cdr3_aa: CASSLAVRRTDTQYF
d_call: -
v_call: TRBV11-2

cdr3_aa: CSAKGANTGELFF
d_call: -
v_call: TRBV20-1

cdr3_aa: CATSDGQAPREAFF
d_call: TRBD1
v_call: TRBV24-1

cdr3_aa: CASSSGTGGEQYF
d_call: TRBD1
v_call: TRBV5-6

cdr3_aa: CASSIRDRRQETQYF
d_call: TRBD1
v_call: TRBV19

cdr3_aa: CSARVSSGGRTQYF
d_call: TRBD2
v_call: TRBV20-1

cdr3_aa: CASSAGTSGNEQFF
d_call: TRBD2
v_call: TRBV5-1

cdr3_aa: CASSPTGDKQFF
d_call: -
v_call: TRBV18

cdr3_aa: CSAKTRIPYEQYF
d_call: -
v_call: TRBV20-1

cdr3_aa: CASSPPDRVWETQYF
d_call: TRBD1
v_call: TRBV7-9

cdr3_aa: CASSLTRAEDTQYF
d_call: -
v_call: TRBV27

cdr3_aa: CASSLHRGQGSGANVLTF
d_call: TRBD1
v_call: TRBV13

cdr3_aa: CSARDQDSYRSYEQYF
d_call: -
v_call: TRBV20-1

cdr3_aa: CASSEEAGDRAGELFF
d_call: -
v_call: TRBV10-1

cdr3_aa: CASRHLYGGTTSYGYTF
d_call: -
v_call: TRBV28

cdr3_aa: CASSDSARARYGYTF
d_call: -
v_call: TRBV7-9

cdr3_aa: CASSVTGKDEAFF
d_call: TRBD1
v_call: TRBV7-9

cdr3_aa: CASSYLYRQGEGMNTEAFF
d_call: TRBD1
v_call: TRBV6-6

cdr3_aa: CATLSGTQYF
d_call: -
v_call: TRBV25-1

cdr3_aa: CSVSLTQGRRDEQYF
d_call: -
v_call: TRBV29-1

cdr3_aa: CASSLGWGTDTQYF
d_call: -
v_call: TRBV5-1

cdr3_aa: CSARDYGGRADEQFF
d_call: -
v_call: TRBV20-1

cdr3_aa: CASSRPPQGSSYEQYF
d_call: -
v_call: TRBV28

cdr3_aa: CSALDLTGQGSSDTQYF
d_call: TRBD1
v_call: TRBV20-1

cdr3_aa: CASSQGQGLNSPLHF
d_call: TRBD1
v_call: TRBV5-1

cdr3_aa: CASSFQGTYNEQFF
d_call: -
v_call: TRBV27

cdr3_aa: CASSQGGGKVTEAFF
d_call: -
v_call: TRBV14